These T cell receptor beta chains were read from a single sample in a study of T-cell memory formation after mild COVID-19. A single record per CDR3 protein comes from TCRdb applying MiXCR to the 5' RACE reads. The top ten hold about 12% of the sample, which has 150,000 to 200,000 distinct CDR3 sequences, less than 40% seen once. Sequenced input: PBMCs or a T cell subset sorted from them (not recorded which). The receptors here all came from an adult woman who had mild COVID-19 (a few samples of this study predate the infection). Cell type and time point are not known. Each CDR3 is given with its conserved first and last residue.

v_gene	CDR3aa
TRBV7-3	CASSLMAGADTQYF
TRBV6-5	CASSYSGLFGANYGYTF
TRBV5-1	CASSPELGGGQPQHF
TRBV4-3	CASSHRPGTSGSYEQYF
TRBV18	CASSLFSGTSSYEQYF
TRBV12-3/TRBV12-4	CASSFASGRNNEQFF
TRBV7-2	CASSLVSSGNSGANVLTF
TRBV7-9	CASRGSNFNEQYF
TRBV4-1	CASSQYPGELFF
TRBV9	CASSIGQGAGTGELFF
TRBV7-8	CASRNRANTGELFF
TRBV15	CATSRDLYYNEQFF
TRBV20-1	CSARLAGDPGENNEQFF
TRBV20-1	CSARVWDTYQETQYF
TRBV6-5	CASSYYGTEAFF
TRBV30	CAATDGVRDNEQFF
TRBV19	CASSAQTTPEAFF
TRBV14	CASSQEGSGIDNEQFF
TRBV5-1	CASSSPGASGANVLTF
TRBV7-3	CASSLGQGATGELFF
TRBV29-1	CSVEGLAGVDTQYF
TRBV29-1	CSVVRVGTDTQYF
TRBV4-3	CASSPGTEPYEQYF
TRBV13	CASSQGSGGLSYNEQFF
TRBV6-5	CASGLFANQPQHF
TRBV7-9	CASSSVKRGGPLISPSTDTQYF
TRBV4-3	CASSQETGNNQPQHF
TRBV20-1	CSGQAGGPGNEQFF